The 17 T cell receptor beta chains below were found in one sample sequenced in a study of blood T cell repertoires in COVID-19 (dated by TCRdb to 2019 to 2021). The library came from the immunoSEQ multiplex PCR assay. Entries here come from immuneACCESS through TCRdb and include only in-frame sequences with V and J called. Some clones fail to appear in such tables; in the studies checked, an unresolved V gene covers under half of the shortfall, and the cause of the remainder is unknown. In this sample the table shows 100,000 to 150,000 clones, approximately 90% of which occur a single time. Together, the top ten hold 7.5% to 8% of the sample. Sequencing was carried out using peripheral blood. These TCRs come from a man aged 50 to 60 with acute or convalescent COVID-19.

J is TRBJ1-2 and V is TRBV28; 10 positions match TRBD1. Trimming cost V 3 bases and J 7 bases; bases outside gene matches: 8. The CDR3 has 15 residues. Looked up from germline, CDR1 is MDHEN and CDR2 is SYDVKM. The CDR3 nucleotides are TGTGCCAGCAGTTTCGGGGACAGGGGTTATGGTGGCTACACCTTC. Amino acid sequence: CASSFGDRGYGGYTF.

The V and J genes are TRBV2 and TRBJ2-1; 10 bases are a match to TRBD1. Germline CDR1 and CDR2: SNHLY and FYNNEI. The CDR3 runs to 15 residues. J was trimmed by 6 bases and V by 6 bases; bases with no gene match: 8. The CDR3 spells CASRPGTGAGNEQFF. The CDR3 DNA reads as TGTGCCAGCAGGCCCGGGACAGGGGCTGGCAATGAGCAGTTCTTC.

V gene TRBV28 combines with J gene TRBJ2-3, with 9 positions matching TRBD2. This CDR3 has 17 amino acids. J gave up 0 bases and V 3 bases, and 7 bases lay outside the gene matches. From germline, CDR1 is MDHEN and CDR2 SYDVKM. CDR3 sequence: CASSFVIGLASTDTQYF. CDR3 DNA sequence: TGTGCCAGCAGTTTCGTAATCGGACTAGCGAGCACAGATACGCAGTATTTT.

This clone is a singleton in its sample. The V gene is TRBV5-1, the J gene TRBJ1-2; D unclear. The ends were cut back, 4 bases at V and 4 bases at J, with 14 bases in the middle. This CDR3 contains 14 residues. Germline loops: CDR1 SGHRS, CDR2 YFSETQ. CDR3 protein: CASSPRMDSYGYTF. CDR3 in DNA: TGCGCCAGCAGCCCACGGATGGACTCCTATGGCTACACCTTC.

This clone was seen once. The rearrangement uses TRBV30 and TRBJ2-3, with D perhaps matching TRBD2 (6 bases). Germline assignment: CDR1 GTSNPN and CDR2 SVGIG (reference sequence). V was clipped by 3 bases and J by 5 bases, with 18 bases between them. This CDR3 has 15 amino acids. CDR3 DNA sequence: TGTGCCTGGAGCTACGGGACTCCAGGAATAGATACGCAGTATTTT. As protein: CAWSYGTPGIDTQYF.

The chain couples TRBV2 to TRBJ1-5, with D tentatively TRBD1 (5 bases). V shed 5 bases and J shed 6 bases, with 11 bases lying between them. Germline V gives CDR1 SNHLY, CDR2 FYNNEI. CDR3 length equals 13 residues. CDR3 nucleotides: TGTGCCAGCAGTCGTGACGGGGGTCAGCCCCAGCATTTT. Translation gives CASSRDGGQPQHF.

The rearrangement joins TRBV5-5 to TRBJ1-3; weak D call: TRBD1 (5 bases). The CDR3 spans 14 residues. Trimming left V 3 bases short and J 5 bases short, with 12 bases between. Germline V CDR1 and CDR2: SGHKS, YYEKEE (reference sequence). For the CDR3, the DNA is TGTGCCAGCAGCTGGGGAGGGGATCGAAACACCATATATTTT. It is translated as CASSWGGDRNTIYF.

The rearrangement joins TRBV7-8 to TRBJ2-7, with 9 bases aligning to TRBD1. CDR3 size: 16 residues. CDR1 and CDR2 from the germline V gene are SGHVS and FQNEAQ. With V trimmed by 1 base and J by 3 bases, 7 bases remained unmatched. CDR3 protein: CASSLGGTGTYYEQYF. In DNA form, the CDR3 reads TGTGCCAGCAGCTTAGGGGGGACAGGGACTTACTACGAGCAGTACTTC.

As concerns this clone: The same CDR3 can be traced to other DNA sequences in this sample. The chain employs TRBV12-3 or TRBV12-4 and TRBJ1-2; TRBD1 might be the D (5 bases). The CDR3 is made up of 12 amino acids. Trimming pared 3 bases from V and 4 bases from J, leaving 6 bases between. The CDR3 nucleotides are TGTGCCAGCAGTTTCGGGGGCTATGGCTACACCTTC. Residues: CASSFGGYGYTF.

The chain joins TRBV24-1 to TRBJ2-5; weak D call: TRBD1 (5 bases). The germline V gene has CDR1 KGHDR and CDR2 SFDVKD. Trimming removed 4 bases from V and 2 bases from J, with 13 bases in between. The CDR3 loop spans 15 amino acids. CDR3 DNA: TGTGCCACCAGTGACACGGGCCAGGGACAAGAGACCCAGTACTTC. As protein: CATSDTGQGQETQYF.

The gene calls are TRBV12-3 or TRBV12-4 and TRBJ1-2; 8 nucleotides agree with TRBD1. The CDR3 spans 13 residues. Trimming removed 6 bases from V and 7 bases from J; junction bases left unmatched: 7. CDR3 sequence reads: CASRRQGALGYTF. In nucleotides, the CDR3 is TGTGCCAGCAGGCGGCAGGGGGCGCTTGGCTACACCTTC.

V is TRBV6-1 and J is TRBJ2-7; TRBD2 is a possible D gene (6 bases). The CDR3 runs to 14 residues. Looked up from germline, CDR1 is MNHNS and CDR2 is SASEGT. V lost 2 bases, J lost 6 bases, and 14 bases lay in between. In nucleotides, the CDR3 is TGTGCCAGCAGTGAATTAACGGGAGTGGTCGAGCAGTACTTC. It codes for CASSELTGVVEQYF.

This clone has just a few counts. V and J are TRBV4-1 and TRBJ2-1, with 8 bases matching TRBD1. The germline V gene encodes CDR1 MGHRA and CDR2 YSYEKL. The ends lost 3 bases at V and 6 bases at J; junction bases unmatched: 10. The CDR3 loop spans 16 amino acids. CDR3 nucleotide sequence: TGCGCCAGCAGCCAGCAGGGGGCGCGGCTTTTCAATGAGCAGTTCTTC. Translation: CASSQQGARLFNEQFF.

The chain couples TRBV5-5 to TRBJ2-7; 14 bases agree with TRBD2. Germline V gene lookup returns CDR1 SGHKS and CDR2 YYEKEE (reference sequence). The CDR3 is 14 residues long. Trimming at V came to 4 bases and at J to 6 bases, leaving 3 bases not matched to a gene. CDR3 sequence (DNA): TGTGCCAGCAGCATCGGACTAGCGGGAGGCGAGCAGTACTTC. It codes for CASSIGLAGGEQYF.

The chain uses TRBV5-6 and TRBJ2-3; 8 bases align to TRBD1. Germline V gene data show CDR1 as SGHDT and CDR2 as YYEEEE. The trim removed 0 bases at V and 2 bases at J, leaving 14 bases unmatched. This CDR3 region has 19 residues. The CDR3 DNA reads as TGTGCCAGCAGCTTGGGCAAGGACAGGGTAAGGGATTACACAGATACGCAGTATTTT. It codes for CASSLGKDRVRDYTDTQYF.

The J gene is TRBJ2-2, the V gene TRBV5-5; D is ambiguous. The germline V gene has CDR1 SGHKS and CDR2 YYEKEE (reference sequence). Between the trimmed V and J ends, which lost 2 bases and 6 bases, there was a span of 8 bases. The CDR3 has 13 amino acids. As DNA, the CDR3 is TGTGCCAGCAGCTTTCCGGGTTCCGGGGAGCTGTTTTTT. As protein: CASSFPGSGELFF.

This clone has a single count. The rearrangement uses TRBV7-2 and TRBJ2-7; weak D call: TRBD2 (6 bases). This CDR3 has 16 amino acids. From germline, CDR1 is SGHTA and CDR2 FQGNSA. Trimming took off 1 base at V and 2 bases at J, with 15 bases between the two ends. The CDR3 nucleotides read TGTGCCAGCAGCTTAGATTACACTAGCCCAACCTACGAGCAGTACTTC. Encoded protein: CASSLDYTSPTYEQYF.